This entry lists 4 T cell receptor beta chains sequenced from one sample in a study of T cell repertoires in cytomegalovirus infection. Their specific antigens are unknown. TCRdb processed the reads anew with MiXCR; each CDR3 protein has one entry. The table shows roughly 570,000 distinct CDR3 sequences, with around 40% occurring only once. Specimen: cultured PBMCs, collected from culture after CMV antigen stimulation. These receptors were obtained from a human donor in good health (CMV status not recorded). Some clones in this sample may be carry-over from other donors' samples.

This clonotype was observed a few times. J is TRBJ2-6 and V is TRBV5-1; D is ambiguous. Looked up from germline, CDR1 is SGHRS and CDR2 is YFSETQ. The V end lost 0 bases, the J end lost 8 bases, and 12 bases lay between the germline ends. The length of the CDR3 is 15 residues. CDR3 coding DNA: TGCGCCAGCAGCTTGGTTGTCGGCGTTCCCAACGTCCTGACTTTC. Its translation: CASSLVVGVPNVLTF. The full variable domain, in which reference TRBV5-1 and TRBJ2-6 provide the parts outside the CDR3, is KAGVTQTPRYLIKTRGQQVTLSCSPISGHRSVSWYQQTPGQGLQFLFEYFSETQRNKGNFPGRFSGRQFSNSRSEMNVSTLELGDSALYLCASSLVVGVPNVLTFGAGSRLTVL.

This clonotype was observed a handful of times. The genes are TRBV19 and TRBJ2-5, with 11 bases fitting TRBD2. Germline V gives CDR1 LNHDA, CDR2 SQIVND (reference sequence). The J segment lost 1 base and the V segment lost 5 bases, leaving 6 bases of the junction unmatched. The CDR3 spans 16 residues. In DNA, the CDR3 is TGTGCCAGTAGTGGACTAGCGGGCGGCCTCCAAGAGACCCAGTACTTC. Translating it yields CASSGLAGGLQETQYF.

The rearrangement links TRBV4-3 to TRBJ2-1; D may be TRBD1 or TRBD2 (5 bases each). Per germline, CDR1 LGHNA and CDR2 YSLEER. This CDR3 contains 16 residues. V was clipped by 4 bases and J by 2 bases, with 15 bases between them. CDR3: CASSRYRGVAYNEQFF. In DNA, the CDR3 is TGCGCCAGCAGCCGATATAGAGGGGTTGCCTACAATGAGCAGTTCTTC.

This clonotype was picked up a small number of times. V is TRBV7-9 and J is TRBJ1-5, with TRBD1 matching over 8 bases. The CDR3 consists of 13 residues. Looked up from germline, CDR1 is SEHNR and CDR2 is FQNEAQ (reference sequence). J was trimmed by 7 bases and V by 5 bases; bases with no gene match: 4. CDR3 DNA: TGTGCCAGCAGCACGACAGGGGAGCAGCCCCAGCATTTT. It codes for CASSTTGEQPQHF. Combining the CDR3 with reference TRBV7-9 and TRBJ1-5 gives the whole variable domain DTGVSQNPRHKITKRGQNVTFRCDPISEHNRLYWYRQTLGQGPEFLTYFQNEAQLEKSRLLSDRFSAERPKGSFSTLEIQRTEQGDSAMYLCASSTTGEQPQHFGDGTRLSIL.